The TCR beta chain under discussion was sequenced for a study of cytomegalovirus exposure and HLA in healthy donors. Study outcomes and limitations: It was around 160 TCR beta chains that were listed as cytomegalovirus-associated.

The primer mix had 60 Vbeta and 13 Jbeta primers. Authors' data handling: It was a later analysis that counted about 80 million unique TCR beta chains, of which around 11 million were shared. Clones were sequenced by immunoSEQ multiplex PCR, and TCRdb holds only the in-frame ones, with some missing. The DNA gave D and trimming, while V, J and clone size come from that table. The sample lists roughly 180,000 clones; 70% to 80% were seen once. On this clone itself: Its antigen is not identified.

V shed 4 bases, J shed 8 bases, and the junction held 5 bases outside the gene matches. The V gene's germline CDR1 is SGHKS and CDR2 YYEKEE (reference sequence). The CDR3 runs to 12 residues. Source material: PBMCs. This clonotype was obtained from a man in his late teens or twenties in good health and CMV-seronegative. The chain joins TRBV5-5 to TRBJ1-2; TRBD1 matches 7 bases. CDR3 region: CASSEGTVGYTF. In nucleotides, the CDR3 is TGTGCCAGCAGCGAGGGGACAGTCGGCTACACCTTC.